The 14 T cell receptor beta chains reported below all come from one sample, sequenced in a study of low-dose radiotherapy and immunotherapy resistance in tumors. First-strand cDNA relied on TRAV- and TRBV-specific primers spanning alpha and beta chains. For amplifying TCRs, the PCR ran for around 20 cycles with Phusion, which was used together with a constant-region primer and the adapter on the V primers. TCRdb redid the calling of the reads with MiXCR, one entry per CDR3 protein. The table includes some 82,000 distinct CDR3 sequences, under 20% detected once. Time point: before trial treatment. The material sequenced was PBMCs, taken before treatment. All receptors derive from a male donor with prostate cancer.

This clonotype has a count of ten or more. The genes are TRBV7-2 and TRBJ2-1, with 12 bases lining up with TRBD2. The J segment lost 0 bases and the V segment lost 2 bases, leaving 5 bases of the junction unmatched. Germline V lookup: CDR1 SGHTA, CDR2 FQGNSA. The CDR3 runs to 18 residues. CDR3 region: CASSLWLAGGSSYNEQFF. CDR3 nucleotides: TGTGCCAGCAGCTTATGGCTAGCGGGGGGGAGCTCCTACAATGAGCAGTTCTTC.

This clonotype has a count of ten or more. The chain recombines TRBV14 with TRBJ1-6; D remains ambiguous. Per germline, CDR1 SGHDN and CDR2 FVKESK. The V end lost 1 base, the J end lost 12 bases, and 4 bases lay between the germline ends. The CDR3 covers 11 residues. CDR3 coding DNA: TGTGCCAGCAGCCAAGTTGGACCCCTCCACTTT. Translation gives CASSQVGPLHF.

V gene TRBV7-2 combines with J gene TRBJ1-2; unclear D gene. Trimming left V 5 bases short and J 1 base short, with 14 bases between. The CDR3 extends over 15 amino acids. In germline, CDR1 is SGHTA, CDR2 FQGNSA. CDR3 coding DNA: TGTGCCAGCAGCCCAAGGAACGGATATAACTATGGCTACACCTTC. Encoded protein: CASSPRNGYNYGYTF.

This clonotype was seen a few times. A much larger clonotype is one base distant, so this may be a read error. The J gene is TRBJ2-1, the V gene TRBV5-1; D may be TRBD1 (5 bases). The CDR3 runs 13 residues. Per germline, CDR1 SGHRS and CDR2 YFSETQ. CDR3 amino acids: CASSLAGHNEQFF. In nucleotides, the CDR3 is TGCGCCAGCAGCTTGGCAGGGCACAACGAGCAGTTCTTC.

This clonotype was seen many times. The rearrangement links TRBV3-1 to TRBJ1-2; 9 bases align to TRBD1. CDR3 length equals 17 residues. J was trimmed by 2 bases and V by 4 bases; bases with no gene match: 11. Germline CDR1 is LGHDT and CDR2 is YNNKEL (reference sequence). CDR3 sequence reads: CASSPNRGLPLNYGYTF. The CDR3 DNA follows: TGTGCCAGCAGCCCGAACAGGGGGCTCCCTCTAAACTATGGCTACACCTTC.

This clonotype was recorded at least ten times. The chain links TRBV27 to TRBJ1-1, with D possibly matching TRBD1 (6 bases). V dropped 3 bases and J dropped 1 base, with 12 bases sitting between them. Germline values: CDR1 MNHEY, CDR2 SMNVEV (reference sequence). There are 15 residues in the CDR3. CDR3 residues: CASSFGGRGNTEAFF. Written as DNA, the CDR3 is TGTGCCAGCAGTTTCGGGGGGCGAGGGAACACTGAAGCTTTCTTT.

This clonotype was recorded at least ten times. The rearrangement joins TRBV7-8 to TRBJ1-5; the D gene is possibly TRBD1 (5 bases). Germline V gives CDR1 SGHVS, CDR2 FQNEAQ. This CDR3 contains 14 residues. Trimming cost V 8 bases and J 3 bases, with 14 bases left between them. The CDR3 nucleotides are TGTGCCAGCGCGGGCAGGGATGACAATCAGCCCCAGCATTTT. Translated, it gives CASAGRDDNQPQHF. The variable domain in full, with the rest retrieved from reference TRBV7-8 and TRBJ1-5, is GAGVSQSPRYKVAKRGQDVALRCDPISGHVSLFWYQQALGQGPEFLTYFQNEAQLDKSGLPSDRFFAERPEGSVSTLKIQRTQQEDSAVYLCASAGRDDNQPQHFGDGTRLSIL.

Ten or more counts support this clonotype. The chain uses TRBV15 and TRBJ2-5; 14 nucleotides agree with TRBD2. V gave up 3 bases and J gave up 1 base; unmatched junction bases: 1. The CDR3 runs 16 residues. Germline V gene data show CDR1 as LNHNV and CDR2 as YYDKDF (reference sequence). This CDR3 reads CATSSGLAGGQETQYF. In DNA, the CDR3 is TGTGCCACCAGCAGTGGACTAGCGGGGGGCCAAGAGACCCAGTACTTC. Full variable domain (remainder filled in from reference TRBV15 and TRBJ2-5): DAMVIQNPRYQVTQFGKPVTLSCSQTLNHNVMYWYQQKSSQAPKLLFHYYDKDFNNEADTPDNFQSRRPNTSFCFLDIRSPGLGDTAMYLCATSSGLAGGQETQYFGPGTRLLVL.

This clonotype was seen many times. This chain connects TRBV15 to TRBJ1-1; 8 bases agree with TRBD1. Germline V gene lookup returns CDR1 LNHNV and CDR2 YYDKDF (reference sequence). The V and J ends lost 6 bases and 4 bases, in that order; junction bases with no gene match: 10. There are 15 residues in the CDR3. The CDR3 sequence: CATRRTGSKGTEAFF. In DNA, the CDR3 is TGTGCCACCAGACGGACAGGGTCCAAGGGCACTGAAGCTTTCTTT.

This clonotype was found many times. V gene TRBV10-3 combines with J gene TRBJ1-3; a possible D gene is TRBD1 (5 bases). The CDR3 is 14 residues long. Trimming stripped 4 bases from V and 4 bases from J, with 11 bases between. The V gene's germline CDR1 is ENHRY and CDR2 SYGVKD. The CDR3 protein is CAISGAGRGNTIYF. The CDR3 bases are TGTGCCATCAGTGGGGCAGGGCGCGGAAACACCATATATTTT.

In its sample, this clonotype was seen many times. The rearrangement uses TRBV29-1 and TRBJ1-2; D unclear. CDR3 size: 10 residues. V was shortened by 4 bases and J by 8 bases, with 8 bases between the two germline ends. Germline lookup yields CDR1 SQVTM and CDR2 ANQGSEA. The CDR3 nucleotides read TGCAGCGTTGGGATCGAAGGCTACACCTTC. This encodes CSVGIEGYTF.

This clonotype came up many times. This chain joins TRBV28 and TRBJ2-3, with TRBD1 as a possible D gene (6 bases). Germline V gene data show CDR1 as MDHEN and CDR2 as SYDVKM. The CDR3 covers 14 residues. V lost 5 bases and J lost 6, with 15 bases in between. Here the CDR3 reads CASSTPGVTDTQYF. DNA of the CDR3: TGTGCCAGCAGTACACCAGGGGTGACGGATACGCAGTATTTT.

This clonotype was counted at least ten times. This chain links TRBV20-1 with TRBJ2-3; 7 bases map to TRBD2. Germline V CDR1 and CDR2: DFQATT, SNEGSKA (reference sequence). The CDR3 is made up of 15 amino acids. J lost 3 bases, V lost 0 bases, and 6 bases had no gene match. This CDR3 reads CSARDPNGGTDTQYF. The CDR3 DNA is TGCAGTGCTAGAGACCCCAACGGGGGGACAGATACGCAGTATTTT.

This clonotype was seen many times. This chain links TRBV5-1 with TRBJ1-1; 8 positions agree with TRBD1. V dropped 2 bases and J dropped 1; count of bases not matched to a gene: 4. CDR3 length equals 15 residues. Germline V gives CDR1 SGHRS, CDR2 YFSETQ. The CDR3 loop reads CASSFATGANTEAFF. The CDR3 nucleotides read TGCGCCAGCAGCTTTGCGACAGGGGCGAACACTGAAGCTTTCTTT.